Shown below are 8 T cell receptor beta chains from a single sample sequenced in a study of siplizumab effects on memory and regulatory T cells. This table comes from immunoSEQ multiplex PCR, and its TCRdb copy is limited to in-frame clones, with some not included. The data show over 85,000 clones, under 95% seen once. Sequencing was performed on CD8+ T cells sorted from blood. The receptors stem from a human donor in good health.

The genes are TRBV10-3 and TRBJ1-3, with no clear D. V gave up 3 bases and J gave up 0 bases, with 9 bases separating them. Germline V CDR1 and CDR2: ENHRY, SYGVKD. The CDR3 totals 15 residues. The CDR3 DNA reads TGTGCCATCAGTGATTTGTACAACTCTGGAAACACCATATATTTT. It is translated as CAISDLYNSGNTIYF.

The rearrangement links TRBV7-9 to TRBJ1-2; D perhaps matches TRBD1 (5 bases). The V gene's germline CDR1 is SEHNR and CDR2 FQNEAQ (reference sequence). The CDR3 is 13 residues long. V was shortened by 2 bases and J by 8 bases, with 12 bases between the two germline ends. The CDR3 nucleotides are TGTGCCAGCAGCTTATTGGAAGACAGCGGCTACACCTTC. Translated, it gives CASSLLEDSGYTF.

V and J are TRBV11-2 and TRBJ1-1; D is unclear. V lost 3 bases, J lost 1 base, and 6 bases lay in between. This CDR3 is built from 13 residues. Germline V lookup: CDR1 SGHAT, CDR2 FQNNGV. The CDR3 sequence is CASSLGSNTEAFF. CDR3 DNA sequence: TGTGCCAGCAGCTTGGGATCGAACACTGAAGCTTTCTTT. The whole variable domain, filled in from reference TRBV11-2 and TRBJ1-1, reads EAGVAQSPRYKIIEKRQSVAFWCNPISGHATLYWYQQILGQGPKLLIQFQNNGVVDDSQLPKDRFSAERLKGVDSTLKIQPAKLEDSAVYLCASSLGSNTEAFFGQGTRLTVV.

The chain couples TRBV7-3 to TRBJ2-2; D may be TRBD2 (5 bases). The V and J ends lost 3 bases and 4 bases respectively, with 9 bases between them. The CDR3 runs 14 residues. CDR1 is SGHTA, CDR2 FQGTGA, per germline. CDR3 protein: CASSFLAGTGELFF. The CDR3 nucleotides read TGTGCCAGCAGCTTCCTAGCTGGCACCGGGGAGCTGTTTTTT.

The chain combines TRBV6-9 with TRBJ2-7, with D possibly matching TRBD1 (5 bases). CDR3 length equals 14 residues. CDR1 is MNHGY and CDR2 is SVAAGI in the germline V gene. The V gene lost 3 bases and the J gene lost 0 bases, with 9 bases spanning the gap. CDR3: CASSYSDSSYEQYF. The CDR3 nucleotides read TGTGCCAGCAGTTACTCTGACAGCTCCTACGAGCAGTACTTC.

The chain employs TRBV7-9 and TRBJ1-2, with TRBD1 matching over 9 bases. CDR3 length: 15 amino acids. Germline CDR1 is SEHNR and CDR2 is FQNEAQ (reference sequence). Losses at the gene ends were 0 bases for V and 3 bases for J; bases not matched to a gene: 2. CDR3 DNA sequence: TGTGCCAGCAGCTTAGCTGGACAGGGGTACTATGGCTACACCTTC. Encoded protein: CASSLAGQGYYGYTF.

The V call is TRBV28, the J call TRBJ1-1; D gene unclear. Trimming took off 7 bases at V and 4 bases at J, with 13 bases between the two ends. In germline, CDR1 is MDHEN, CDR2 SYDVKM. The CDR3 runs 13 residues. CDR3 loop: CASTPTWGTEAFF. For the CDR3, the DNA is TGTGCCAGCACCCCCACTTGGGGCACTGAAGCTTTCTTT.

The chain has TRBV5-1 and TRBJ2-7; 8 bases match TRBD2. Germline loops: CDR1 SGHRS, CDR2 YFSETQ. The CDR3 spans 15 residues. The V segment lost 7 bases and the J segment 2 bases; nucleotides outside the gene matches: 11. CDR3 nucleotides: TGCGCCAGCTCCGAGGAGCGGGGGCCTCCCTACGAGCAGTACTTC. It yields the protein CASSEERGPPYEQYF.